A selection of T cell receptor beta chains follows, all from one sample in a study of blood T cell repertoires in COVID-19. The protocol was immunoSEQ multiplex PCR, while the TCRdb copy is restricted to in-frame clones and leaves out a portion. Among around 200,000 clones, approximately 83% were seen once, and the ten largest hold 9.5% to 12%. The sequenced sample was peripheral blood. All receptors come from a human donor with active or convalescent COVID-19. The donor label of this sample is uncertain. CDR3s include the opening cysteine and the closing phenylalanine or tryptophan.

V gene | CDR3 protein
TRBV29-1 | CSAEQPLTDTQYF
TRBV10-1 | CASLTGPSGNTIYF
TRBV5-1 | CASSLDGSSYNEQFF
TRBV28 | CASSVTSRPYEQYF
TRBV19 | CASSIQKLGAGGFGISGNTIYF
TRBV27 | CASIPKWGFGGNEQFF
TRBV3-1/TRBV3-2 | CASSPIEKNTEAFF
TRBV7-9 | CASSLLAGLQETQYF
TRBV19 | CASTIGGLNQPQHF
TRBV11-2 | CASSWTVDGNTEAFF
TRBV11-1 | CASSPRDYDTDTQYF
TRBV24-1 | CATSDTSGTRWDEQFF
TRBV7-9 | CASSFGRTEAFF
TRBV18 | CASSTRTGGGNQPQHF
TRBV3-1/TRBV3-2 | CASRLAGQQETQYF
TRBV28 | CASNQPGEVGYTF
TRBV12-3/TRBV12-4 | CASTLSGYGYTF
TRBV28 | CASSPGGYNEQFF
TRBV5-5 | CASSLRAFPTYEQYF
TRBV7-2 | CASSLGAQGGYTF
TRBV7-9 | CASDRGINTGELFF
TRBV3-1/TRBV3-2 | CASSQGGWTEFNYGYTF
TRBV7-2 | CASSLGTFQGNEQFF
TRBV11-2 | CASSSRAGERETQYF
TRBV28 | CASSDNTPGIVKAFF
TRBV30 | CAWSVSGGRTEAFF
TRBV4-1 | CASSLRTSGDYNEQFF
TRBV7-9 | CASSFFLHRNSPLHF
TRBV29-1 | CSVPWHYGYTF
TRBV6-5 | CASRAGGSYNEQFF
TRBV6-2/TRBV6-3 | CASSWTTGGQETQYF
TRBV4-1 | CASSPRGSSPNTGELFF
TRBV4-2 | CASSPGTSGDNEQFF
TRBV28 | CASGQGREKLFF
TRBV10-1 | CASSELAGTDTQYF
TRBV18 | CASSPLQGTGSGELFF
TRBV30 | CAWRRGLGGAFF
TRBV19 | CASTSTSGRGGYTDTQYF
TRBV5-8 | CASSLERAVKTQYF
TRBV9 | CASSIRSRGETQYF
TRBV21-1 | CASSHCGDRDTGELFF
TRBV11-2 | CASSQGLAGSQETQYF
TRBV3-1/TRBV3-2 | CASSFLSGGFGETQYF
TRBV15 | CATSRRGRDYSIYEQYF
TRBV6-2/TRBV6-3 | CASSYGRFQNQPQHF
TRBV30 | CAWKGNNYGYTF
TRBV28 | CASSTRLIGTADYGYTF
TRBV7-9 | CASSSLNSNQPQHF
TRBV2 | CASNPTSGNTGELFF
TRBV6-1 | CASSEGPGLESPLHF
TRBV3-1/TRBV3-2 | CASSQGFGETQYF
TRBV4-3 | CASSPEGQNTEAFF
TRBV6-5 | CAHPGDGDSGNTIYF
TRBV19 | CASRGGRNTEAFF
TRBV7-3 | CASSLGTAGRTDTQYF
TRBV11-2 | CASSLAGEGNTIYF
TRBV5-4 | CASSEMEGRAQFF
TRBV24-1 | CATSDSGLTRTYNEQFF
TRBV27 | CASRAQNYGYTF